This TCR beta chain was recovered during a study of vaccination and CD4 T cells after COVID-19. This clonotype was counted only a few times. Its antigen is unidentified. With the Oncomine TCR Beta short-read assay, DNA from cultured CD4+ T cells was sequenced. TCRdb fed the PCR reads into MiXCR, producing one record per CDR3 protein. The sample lists around 9,800 distinct CDR3 sequences; around 23% were seen once. The treatment here: roughly 10-day PBMC culture with coronavirus spike peptide pools or control peptides (ViraFEST assay). Antigen-specific T cells were expanded with peptide pools by ViraFEST, and TCRs were then sequenced. The sequence came from a human donor who had recovered from COVID-19. Here the sequenced sample was CD4+ T cells from blood, cultured in vitro, taken after SARS-CoV-2 vaccination.

CDR3 region: CASSLGTDTGELFF. CDR3 bases: TGTGCCAGCAGCTTAGGGACGGACACCGGGGAGCTGTTTTTT. V and J are TRBV7-2 and TRBJ2-2; no clear D. The CDR3 runs to 14 residues. V dropped 1 base and J dropped 3 bases, with 6 bases sitting between them. Germline lookup yields CDR1 SGHTA and CDR2 FQGNSA.